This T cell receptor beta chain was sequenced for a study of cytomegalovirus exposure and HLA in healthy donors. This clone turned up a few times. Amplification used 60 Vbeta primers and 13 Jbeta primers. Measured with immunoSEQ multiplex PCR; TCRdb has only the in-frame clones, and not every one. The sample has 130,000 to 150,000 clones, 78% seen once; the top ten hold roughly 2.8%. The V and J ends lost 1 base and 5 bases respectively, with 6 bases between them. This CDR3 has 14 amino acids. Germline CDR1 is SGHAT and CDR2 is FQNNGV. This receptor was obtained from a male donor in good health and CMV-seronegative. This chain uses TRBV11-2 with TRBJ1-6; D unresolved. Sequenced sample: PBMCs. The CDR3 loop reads CASSLGGNNSPLHF. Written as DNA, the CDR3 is TGTGCCAGCAGCTTAGGAGGGAATAATTCACCCCTCCACTTT.